This TCR beta chain was sequenced in a study of blood T cells in healthy people across ages. Healthy Russian Caucasian donors spanned ages about 6 to 100 years. It was roughly 10 milliliters of peripheral blood that were drawn from each donor. The CDR3 consists of 13 residues. V gave up 8 bases and J gave up 4 bases, with 12 bases separating them. The use of a sample-barcoded 5' primer and a J-beta primer mix characterized a second PCR of roughly 7 to 11 cycles. One entry per CDR3 protein results from TCRdb running MiXCR on the 5' RACE reads. The sample includes around 1,600,000 distinct CDR3 sequences, less than 45% of them seen just once.

The origin of this receptor is a woman under 30 in good health. The sequenced sample consisted of blood. V is TRBV12-3 or TRBV12-4 and J is TRBJ1-5; D is unresolved. CDR3 DNA sequence: TGTGCCAGCGGAGGGCAATGGAATCAGCCCCAGCATTTT. It specifies CASGGQWNQPQHF.